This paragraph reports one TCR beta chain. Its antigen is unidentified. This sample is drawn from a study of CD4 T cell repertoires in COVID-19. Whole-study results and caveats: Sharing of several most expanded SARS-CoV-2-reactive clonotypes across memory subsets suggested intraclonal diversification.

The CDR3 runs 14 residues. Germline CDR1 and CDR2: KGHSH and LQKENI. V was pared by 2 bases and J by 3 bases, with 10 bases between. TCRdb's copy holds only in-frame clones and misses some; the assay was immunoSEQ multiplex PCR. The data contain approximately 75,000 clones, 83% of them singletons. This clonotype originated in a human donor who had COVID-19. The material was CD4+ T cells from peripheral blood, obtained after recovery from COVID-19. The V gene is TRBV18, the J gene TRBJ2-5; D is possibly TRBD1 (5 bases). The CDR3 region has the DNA TGTGCCAGCTCACCAGGGGCAGTAAAAGAGACCCAGTACTTC. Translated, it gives CASSPGAVKETQYF.